This T cell receptor beta chain was captured by sequencing in a study of T-cell memory formation after mild COVID-19. In this sample, this clonotype turned up a few times. TCRdb re-called the 5' RACE reads through MiXCR, storing one row per CDR3 protein. The table lists nearly 110,000 distinct CDR3 sequences, 14% of them singletons. CDR3 length: 12 amino acids. The V gene lost 5 bases and the J gene lost 6 bases, with 9 bases spanning the gap. CDR1 LGHNA and CDR2 YNFKEQ come from the germline V gene. V and J are TRBV4-2 and TRBJ2-3; D is undetermined. The TCR originated in a man aged 18 to 29 who had mild COVID-19 (a few samples of this study predate the infection). Cell type and time point are not known. Material: PBMCs or a T cell subset sorted from them (not recorded which). The CDR3 here is CASSGMRDTQYF. The CDR3, as DNA: TGTGCCAGCAGCGGGATGAGGGATACGCAGTATTTT.